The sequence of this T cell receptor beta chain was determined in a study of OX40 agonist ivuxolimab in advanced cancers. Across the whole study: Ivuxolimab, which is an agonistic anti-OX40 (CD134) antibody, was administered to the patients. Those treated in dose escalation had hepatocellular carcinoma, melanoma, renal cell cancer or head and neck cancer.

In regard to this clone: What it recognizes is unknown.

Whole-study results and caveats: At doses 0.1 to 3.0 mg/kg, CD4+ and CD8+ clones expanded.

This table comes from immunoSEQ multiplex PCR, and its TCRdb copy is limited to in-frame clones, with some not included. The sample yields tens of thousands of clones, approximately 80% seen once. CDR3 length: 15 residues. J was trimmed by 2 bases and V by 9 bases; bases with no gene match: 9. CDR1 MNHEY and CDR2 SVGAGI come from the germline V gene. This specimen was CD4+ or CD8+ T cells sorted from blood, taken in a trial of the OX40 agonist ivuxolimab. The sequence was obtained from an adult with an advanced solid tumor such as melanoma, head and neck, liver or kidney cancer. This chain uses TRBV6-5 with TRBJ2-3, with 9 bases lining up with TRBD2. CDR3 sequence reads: CASKVSSGITDTQYF. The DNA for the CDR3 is TGTGCCAGTAAAGTGTCTAGCGGGATCACAGATACGCAGTATTTT.